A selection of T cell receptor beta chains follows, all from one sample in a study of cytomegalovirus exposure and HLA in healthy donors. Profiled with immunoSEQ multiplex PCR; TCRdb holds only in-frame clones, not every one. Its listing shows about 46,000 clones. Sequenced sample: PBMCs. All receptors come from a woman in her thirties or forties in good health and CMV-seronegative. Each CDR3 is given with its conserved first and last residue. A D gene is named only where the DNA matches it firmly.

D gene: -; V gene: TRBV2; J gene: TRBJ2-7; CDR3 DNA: TGTGCCAGCAGGCGGGACAGTGCCATACCCTACGAGCAGTACTTC; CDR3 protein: CASRRDSAIPYEQYF
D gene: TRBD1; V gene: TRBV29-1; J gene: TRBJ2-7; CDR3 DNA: TGCAGCGTCGGACCGGGACAGGGCTACGAGCAGTACTTC; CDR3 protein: CSVGPGQGYEQYF
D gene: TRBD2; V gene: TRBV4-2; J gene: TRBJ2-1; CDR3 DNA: TGTGCCAGCAAAAGGGGGACTAGCGAGGACTACAATGAGCAGTTCTTC; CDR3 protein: CASKRGTSEDYNEQFF
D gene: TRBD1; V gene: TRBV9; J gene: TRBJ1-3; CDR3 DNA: TGTGCCAGCAGCGTAGGAGAACAGGGGGCGAGAAACACCATATATTTT; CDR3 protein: CASSVGEQGARNTIYF
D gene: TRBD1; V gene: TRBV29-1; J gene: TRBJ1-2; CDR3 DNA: TGCAGCGTTGGACAGGGGGTTTCCTATGGCTACACCTTC; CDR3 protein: CSVGQGVSYGYTF
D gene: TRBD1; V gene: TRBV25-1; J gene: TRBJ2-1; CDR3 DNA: TGTGCCAGCAGGGACAGGGGGCACTACAATGAGCAGTTCTTC; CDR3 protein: CASRDRGHYNEQFF
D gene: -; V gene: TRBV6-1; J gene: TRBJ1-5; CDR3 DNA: TGTGCCAGCAGTGAGGGCGTGACGTACGGCAATCAGCCCCAGCATTTT; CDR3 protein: CASSEGVTYGNQPQHF
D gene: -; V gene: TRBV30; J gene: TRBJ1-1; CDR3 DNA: TGTGCCTGGAGTCCTAGGACTGAAGCTTTCTTT; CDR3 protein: CAWSPRTEAFF
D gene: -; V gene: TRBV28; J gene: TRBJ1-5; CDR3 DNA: TGTGCCAGCAGTTTAGTGGGGCTTCAGCCCCAGCATTTT; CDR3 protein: CASSLVGLQPQHF
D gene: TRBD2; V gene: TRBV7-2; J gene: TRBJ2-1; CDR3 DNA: TGTGCCAGCAGCTTCCGAGCGGGAGGAATCTACAATGAGCAGTTCTTC; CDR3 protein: CASSFRAGGIYNEQFF
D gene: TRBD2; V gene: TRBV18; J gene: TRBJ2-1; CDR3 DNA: TGTGCCAGCTCCGAGCTAGCGGGTATTTACAATGAGCAGTTCTTC; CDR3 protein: CASSELAGIYNEQFF
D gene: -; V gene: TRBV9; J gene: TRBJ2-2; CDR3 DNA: TGTGCCAGCAGCGTTTTTCCGGCTATGGGCCCGAACACCGGGGAGCTGTTTTTT; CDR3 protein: CASSVFPAMGPNTGELFF
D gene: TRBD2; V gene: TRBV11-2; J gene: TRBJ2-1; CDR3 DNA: TGTGCCACGAGCGGGGGCGGGAGCTCCGACAATGAGCAGTTCTTC; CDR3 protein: CATSGGGSSDNEQFF
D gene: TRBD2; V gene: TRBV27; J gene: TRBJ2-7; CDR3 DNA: TGTGCCAGCCACCCCCTAGCTAGCGGGAGCTCCTACGAGCAGTACTTC; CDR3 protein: CASHPLASGSSYEQYF
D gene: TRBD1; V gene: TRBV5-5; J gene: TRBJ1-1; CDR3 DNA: TGTGCCAGCAGCTTGGCCGGGACAGGGATCATGAACACTGAAGCTTTCTTT; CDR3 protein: CASSLAGTGIMNTEAFF
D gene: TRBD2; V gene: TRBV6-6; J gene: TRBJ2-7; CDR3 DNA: TGTGCCAGCAGTTACTCGCAGCGGGAAGGGTACGAGCAGTACTTC; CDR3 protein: CASSYSQREGYEQYF
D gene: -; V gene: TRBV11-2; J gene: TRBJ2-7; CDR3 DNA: TGTGCCAGCAGCTCCCCCATAGGGGGCTCCTACGAGCAGTACTTC; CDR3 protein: CASSSPIGGSYEQYF
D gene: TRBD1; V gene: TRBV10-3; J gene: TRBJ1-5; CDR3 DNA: TGTGCCACCCAGGGACAGGGAATGGATCAGCCCCAGCATTTT; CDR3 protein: CATQGQGMDQPQHF
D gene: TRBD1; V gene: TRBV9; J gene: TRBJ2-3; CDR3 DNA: TGTGCCAGCAGCGAAAATCAGGGGGCGGGAGATACGCAGTATTTT; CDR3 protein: CASSENQGAGDTQYF
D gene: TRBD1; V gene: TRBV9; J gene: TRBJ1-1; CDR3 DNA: TGTGCCAGCAGCGTAGGGCCGGGACAGTCGGCTGAAGCTTTCTTT; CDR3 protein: CASSVGPGQSAEAFF
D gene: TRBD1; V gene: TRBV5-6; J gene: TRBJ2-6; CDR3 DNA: TGTGCCAGCAGAACCACCGTCGGGACAGGGACCTCTGGGGCCAACGTCCTGACTTTC; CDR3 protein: CASRTTVGTGTSGANVLTF
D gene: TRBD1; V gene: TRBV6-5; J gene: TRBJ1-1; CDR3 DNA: TGTGCCAGCACATCAGGGGGCGGTTGGGACCCGGCTTTCTTT; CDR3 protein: CASTSGGGWDPAFF
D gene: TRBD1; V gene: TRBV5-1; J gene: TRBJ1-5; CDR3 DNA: TGCGCCAGCAGCTGGGACAGTAGCAATCAGCCCCAGCATTTT; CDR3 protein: CASSWDSSNQPQHF
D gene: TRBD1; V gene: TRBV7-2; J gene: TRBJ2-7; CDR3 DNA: TGTGCCAGCAGCTTAGGACAGGGGGACTACGAGCAGTACTTC; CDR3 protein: CASSLGQGDYEQYF
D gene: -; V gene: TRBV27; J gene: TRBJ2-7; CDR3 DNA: TGTGCCAGCAGTTTATCCGGGGGAGAAACCTACGAGCAGTACTTC; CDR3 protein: CASSLSGGETYEQYF
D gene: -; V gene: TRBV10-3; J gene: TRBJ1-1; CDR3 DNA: TGTGCCATCAGGCCCCTCGCCGGACAGTTGAACACTGAAGCTTTCTTT; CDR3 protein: CAIRPLAGQLNTEAFF
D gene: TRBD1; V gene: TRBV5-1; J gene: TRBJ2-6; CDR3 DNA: TGCGCCAGCAGCCTCAAACCGACAGGGGGAGCAGGGGCCAACGTCCTGACTTTC; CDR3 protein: CASSLKPTGGAGANVLTF
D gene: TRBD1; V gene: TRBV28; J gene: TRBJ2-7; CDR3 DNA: TGTGCCAGCAATCCGGGACAGGGAAACGAGCAGTACTTC; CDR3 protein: CASNPGQGNEQYF
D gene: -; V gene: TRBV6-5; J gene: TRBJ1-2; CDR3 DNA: TGTGCCAGCCGAGGGAACGCCATCTATGGCTACACCTTC; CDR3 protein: CASRGNAIYGYTF
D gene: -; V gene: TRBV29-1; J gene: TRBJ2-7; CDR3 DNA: TGCAGCGGCCTTAAGGACACCTACGAGCAGTACTTC; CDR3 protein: CSGLKDTYEQYF
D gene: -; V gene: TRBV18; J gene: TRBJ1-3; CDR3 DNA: TGTGCCAGCTCACCACCAGGAGGGGTTGGAAACACCATATATTTT; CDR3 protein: CASSPPGGVGNTIYF
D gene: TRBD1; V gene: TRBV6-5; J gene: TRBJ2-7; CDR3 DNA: TGTGCCAGCAGTCCCGAACAGGGGCCTCCGTACGAGCAGTACTTC; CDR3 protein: CASSPEQGPPYEQYF
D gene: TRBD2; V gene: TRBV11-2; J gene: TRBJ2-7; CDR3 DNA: TGTGCCAGCAGCTCCAGCTCTCCGGGACTAGCGGTAACAGGGCAGTACTTC; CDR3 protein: CASSSSSPGLAVTGQYF
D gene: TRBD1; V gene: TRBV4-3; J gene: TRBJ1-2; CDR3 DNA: TGCGCCAGCAGCCAAGATCCGACAGGGAACTATGGCTACACCTTC; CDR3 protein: CASSQDPTGNYGYTF
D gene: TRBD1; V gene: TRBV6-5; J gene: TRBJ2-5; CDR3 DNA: TGTGCCAGCAGTTACGGGACAGGGGCGGTGGAGACCCAGTACTTC; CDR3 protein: CASSYGTGAVETQYF
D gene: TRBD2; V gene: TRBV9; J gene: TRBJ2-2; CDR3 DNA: TGTGCCAGCAGCGAGACTAGCGGGAGCTCCGGGGAGCTGTTTTTT; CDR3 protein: CASSETSGSSGELFF
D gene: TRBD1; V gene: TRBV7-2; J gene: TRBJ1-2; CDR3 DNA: TGTGCCAGCAGCTTTACGGGACAGAGTGCAGGGGGCTACACCTTC; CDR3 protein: CASSFTGQSAGGYTF
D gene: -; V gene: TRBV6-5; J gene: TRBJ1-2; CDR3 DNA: TGTGCCAGCACCTTAAAGCACGGTTCCTATGGCTACACCTTC; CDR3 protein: CASTLKHGSYGYTF
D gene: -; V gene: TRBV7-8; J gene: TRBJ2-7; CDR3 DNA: TGTGCCAGCAGCTTGTTAGGGGCTGGTTACGAGCAGTACTTC; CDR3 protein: CASSLLGAGYEQYF
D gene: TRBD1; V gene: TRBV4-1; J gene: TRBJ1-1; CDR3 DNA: TGCGCCAGCAGCCAGGGACAGGGAAACACTGAAGCTTTCTTT; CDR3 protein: CASSQGQGNTEAFF
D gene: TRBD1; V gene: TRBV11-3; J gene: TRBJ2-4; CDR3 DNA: TGTGCCAGCAGCACGGGGACAGCAAACATTCAGTACTTC; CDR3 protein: CASSTGTANIQYF
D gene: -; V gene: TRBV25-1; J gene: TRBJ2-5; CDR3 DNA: TGTGCCAGCGGTGGCCTTAGCGTGGGGCAAGAGACCCAGTACTTC; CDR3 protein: CASGGLSVGQETQYF
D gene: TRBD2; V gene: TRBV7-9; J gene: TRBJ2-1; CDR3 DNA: TGTGCCAGCAGCCCACTAGCGGGGTCCTACAATGAGCAGTTCTTC; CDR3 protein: CASSPLAGSYNEQFF
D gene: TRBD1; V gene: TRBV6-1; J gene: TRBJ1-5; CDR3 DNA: TGTGCCAGCAGTGGGGACAGGGGCAATCAGCCCCAGCATTTT; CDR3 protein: CASSGDRGNQPQHF